A few counts support the clone carrying this T cell receptor (beta chain). Antigen specificity is unknown. The sample is drawn from a study of beta chain features in type 1 diabetes. In the study overall: All of the samples together had 107,917,701 sorted cells examined. Findings and caveats of the study: PCR might show a preference for shorter templates, equally across patients and controls.

Over 98% purity was reached by all sorted populations. Germline V gene sequence: CDR1 SGHVS, CDR2 FNYEAQ. The CDR3 length is 16 residues. J lost 6 bases, V lost 5 bases, and 10 bases had no gene match. Expressed TCRB transcripts were sequenced, since all the RNA that had been isolated was reverse transcribed. Naive, central memory and regulatory T cell samples came to a mean of approximately 4 million reads. Measured with immunoSEQ multiplex PCR; TCRdb has only the in-frame clones, and not every one. Among 310,000 or so clones listed, 6.5% to 10% were seen once. V and J are TRBV7-6 and TRBJ2-1; 10 bases line up with TRBD2. This sequence was found in a woman aged 18-30 years in good health. Sequencing was performed on central memory CD4+ T cells from blood. This chain's CDR3 is CASSRRPSGSLNEQFF. The CDR3 region has the DNA TGTGCCAGCAGCCGCCGCCCTAGCGGGAGCCTCAATGAGCAGTTCTTC.